Sequencing of this T cell receptor (beta chain) was carried out in a study of Ad26.COV2.S vaccination and SARS-CoV-2 variants (dated by TCRdb to the early 2020s). About the full investigation: Sequencing of the TCRbeta repertoire served to evaluate the specificity and breadth of SARS-CoV-2-reactive T cell receptors following Ad26.COV2.S vaccination. The TCR-sequenced set comprised approximately 30 samples: roughly 19 Ad26.COV2.S vaccine recipients, 5 placebo recipients and 8 SARS-CoV-2 convalescent individuals.

What the research found in general, with its limitations: Non-spike TCR breadth was comparable between vaccine and placebo recipients, consistent with the vaccine containing only spike. The authors noted that the TCR breadth and depth analyses may have underestimated total T cell responses. After vaccination, substantial breadth of spike-specific CD8+ and CD4+ T cell responses was reported. Spike-specific TCR breadth was higher in Ad26.COV2.S recipients than in placebo recipients (P = 0.0014).

In its sample, this clone was seen a few times. Its antigen is still unknown. Per-base quality was not reported, and no clone a single base away is much larger than it. V and J lose 5 bases and 0 bases, and a span of 17 bases separates them. From the cysteine through the phenylalanine, the CDR3 covers 16 amino acids. Only CDR3 DNA remains: 48 bases, in frame from the first base. Taken from the germline V gene, the CDR1 and CDR2 loops are SGHTA and FQGNSA. The immunoSEQ Assay was the method used to sequence TCRbeta CDR3 regions. After extraction, genomic DNA underwent amplification by bias-controlled multiplex PCR, followed by high-throughput sequencing. The original methods were these. To quantify the absolute abundance of each unique TCRbeta CDR3 region, sequences were collapsed and filtered. T cell fraction was estimated by normalization of TCRbeta template counts to usable DNA, with usable DNA being measured through amplification of reference genes present in all nucleated cells. Repertoire TCRs were annotated as SARS-CoV-2-specific when V gene, CDR3 amino acid sequence and J gene were exactly matched to a known reactive TCR set. MIRA supplied the reference SARS-CoV-2 TCR set, which was filtered for enrichment in COVID-19-positive ImmuneCODE repertoires so that public or cross-reactive TCRs were removed. Using the MIRA antigens, annotated TCRs were further analysed by specific ORF or by position within an ORF. Breadth was defined as annotated unique rearrangements over total unique productive rearrangements; depth was the summed frequency of those rearrangements. Two-sided Wilcoxon rank-sum tests were used to compare TCR breadth between groups. Drawn from immuneACCESS, this table holds only the in-frame rearrangements with V and J called that TCRdb kept. Clones are partly lost; checked studies trace under half to an unresolved V gene and leave the rest unexplained. V and J calls and clone size come straight from that table; D and trimming were deduced from the DNA. The sample profile shows 100,000 or so clones; around 80% of them were found once. The ten most abundant clones make up 17% of the sample.

The time point label, as the study defines it: individuals recovered from natural SARS-CoV-2 infection. The source was peripheral blood, collected after recovery from COVID-19. The source of this sequence is a human donor who had recovered from COVID-19. The chain was built from TRBV7-2 and TRBJ2-7; TRBD2 is perhaps the D gene, given 5 matching bases. The CDR3: CASSRRLRGSSYEQYF. The nucleotides are TGTGCCAGCAGCCGGCGGCTCCGGGGAAGCTCCTACGAGCAGTACTTC.